This T cell receptor (beta chain) was retrieved from a study of human T cells and chemical hapten exposure. TCRdb redid the calling of the RACE reads with MiXCR, one entry per CDR3 protein. The sample has 80,000 to 95,000 distinct CDR3 sequences; around 11% are singletons. At least ten counts were recorded for this clonotype. Specified time point: patch test 1, 2 weeks after DPC sensitization. Treatment given: therapeutic diphenylcyclopropenone sensitization with weekly scalp DPC. The input for sequencing was whole blood, taken in connection with sensitization to the hapten diphenylcyclopropenone (DPC). The receptor was derived from a woman aged 45-65 years with alopecia areata. Some clones in this sample may be carry-over from other donors' samples.

The CDR3 DNA sequence: TGCAGTGCTTCAAAGGGCGGGCAGGGCAATTTCTTT. Protein: CSASKGGQGNFF. The V and J genes are TRBV20-1 and TRBJ1-1; maybe TRBD1 (5 bases). The V and J ends lost 5 bases and 13 bases respectively, with 20 bases between them. This CDR3 region has 12 residues. CDR1 is DFQATT and CDR2 is SNEGSKA in the germline V gene (reference sequence).